This TCR beta chain was obtained from a study of cytomegalovirus exposure and HLA in healthy donors (TCRdb year 2017). The study in broad terms: An earlier analysis of roughly 570 of the donors reported roughly 300 Gb of sequence data and 95 million to 130 million unique TCR beta sequences obtained from approximately 180 million T cells. The T cell repertoires of 666 subjects were profiled by immunosequencing and related to cytomegalovirus serostatus. Of the roughly 400 genotyped donors, around 81% fell in the genetic ancestry cluster associated with self-reported Caucasian donors. A handful of DR-DQ haplotypes were treated as single units for association and clustering because of strong linkage in the cohort. Rather than using new phenotypic data, the later analysis identified candidate immune exposures from TCR beta sequences and from how often those sequences occurred across donors. Besides the first cohort of about 730 subjects, a separate validation cohort made up of over 95 different subjects was used. To predict cytomegalovirus infection status, the study combined high-throughput TCR immunosequencing, statistical association of individual TCRs with disease status, and machine learning. In an earlier analysis of over 550 of the donors, high-throughput TCR beta sequencing was used to judge whether each TCR beta V gene segment behaved as functional or pseudogenic. Roughly 300 gigabases of sequencing data and 70 million to 100 million unique TCR sequences were included in an early release covering about 700 HLA-typed donors. The aim of the study was to test whether cataloging public T cell receptors could identify signatures of past pathogen exposure. Among a few hundred genotyped donors of the cohort, an average of approximately 240,000 unique TCR beta nucleotide sequences were sequenced per donor, around 20% of them non-productive. A later genetic analysis took genome-wide SNP genotypes for about 55% of the 666 donors and used that subset as a discovery cohort. Alongside the repertoire data, information on donor age, sex, ethnicity and CMV serostatus was compiled. To study patterns of TCR occurrence, a later analysis re-analyzed previously published TCR beta repertoires from around 670 donors and added high-resolution HLA genotyping. The number of donors typed differed by locus, with roughly 620-640 for A, B, C, DRB1 and DQB1, 522 for DQA1, over 600 for DPA1, and some 440 for DPB1. All discovery cohort repertoires had been generated on a single sequencing platform. HLA typing covered class I and class II loci at four-digit resolution.

The cohort comprised fewer than 700 healthy bone marrow donors. At the time of sampling, all cohort members were nominally healthy, though unrecorded immune exposures were likely present. The donor tested CMV seropositive, placing the donor among the 310 or so seropositive members of the cohort. A peripheral blood sample was provided by each donor, and peripheral blood mononuclear cells were used for TCR beta sequencing. The Qiagen DNeasy Blood Extraction Kit was used to extract genomic DNA from the blood cell samples. Library generation was performed with the immunoSEQ multiplex PCR assay. A mixture of 60 forward primers for TCR Vbeta segments and 13 reverse primers for TCR Jbeta segments was used in the multiplex PCR. Amplification of the CDR3 region of rearranged TCR beta genes was performed with a multiplex PCR assay on genomic DNA. Amplified TCR beta libraries were sequenced as 87-base-pair reads on the Illumina HiSeq System. The study's own analysis went as follows. A later analysis counted approximately 76 million unique TCR beta chains across the 550 to 800 repertoires, and some 11 million of these chains were shared by at least two donors. Raw reads were error-corrected and collapsed into unique sequences by a nearest-neighbor algorithm in which closely related sequences were merged to remove PCR and sequencing errors. V, D and J gene segments were assigned by aligning CDR3 sequences to IMGT reference sequences. For a sequence to be retained, a match of at least six nucleotides was required to both a V gene segment and a J gene segment. A rearrangement was called productive if the CDR3 had no stop codons and remained in frame with V and J, and every other rearrangement was called non-productive. Following IMGT convention, CDR3 was defined as the stretch from the second conserved V-encoded cysteine to the conserved J-encoded phenylalanine. The earlier analysis of roughly 590 of the donors excluded sequences that lacked an unambiguous match to a single V gene segment. An earlier analysis of a few hundred of the donors classified V segments as functional when productive rearrangements were above 56.7% and as segregating when the standard deviation between donors was above 5%. A statistical classification framework was developed to diagnose cytomegalovirus status using the catalog of TCR beta chain sequences. V and J gene assignment, in a later analysis, came from comparing TCR nucleotide sequences with IMGT/GENE-DB human TR gene sequences. Using the TCRdist pipeline, a later analysis assigned CDR3 sequences along with most-parsimonious VDJ recombination scenarios. In a later analysis, every TCR beta chain was defined by the combination of its CDR3 amino acid sequence and its V-gene family, and reads without a unique V-gene family were dropped. As a way to deal with suspected cross-contamination and a sequencing artifact, a later analysis dropped 592 nucleotide sequences that were highly shared and had low generation probability. A later analysis calculated a clonal expansion index for each public chain from normalized within-repertoire ranks of inferred template counts. In a later analysis, generation probabilities were computed using a VDJ recombination model fitted to out-of-frame rearrangements, and the results were checked against IGoR. A later analysis scored TCR-TCR, TCR-HLA and TCR-CMV co-occurrence with hypergeometric tests, applying a repertoire-size bias correction to TCR pairs. A later analysis estimated false discovery rates by permuting HLA or CMV assignments 20 times. A later analysis grouped co-occurring TCRs with DBSCAN, adding TCRdist sequence similarity when clustering within HLA-allele-positive subsets. Repertoires with fewer than 30,000 or more than 120,000 public chains, plus five repertoires with anomalous nucleotide sharing, were excluded from co-occurrence clustering. TCRdb holds this immuneACCESS table with in-frame rearrangements only. Some clones are missing; in checked studies, unresolved V genes explain under half, and the rest has no known cause. The V and J calls and clone size come from that table; D and trimming were worked out from the DNA. This sample is represented by roughly 120,000 clones; around 76% of them were singletons. Less than 15% of the sample is held by the ten biggest clonotypes.

A word on this clone: Its binding antigen is unknown. Per-base quality was not reported, and no clone a single base away is much larger than it.

Findings and caveats that apply to the study as a whole: Roughly uniform sequencing depth across donors was assumed in presence/absence analyses, although this assumption may not hold. A total of some 180 TCR beta chains were listed by the study as associated with cytomegalovirus. In an earlier analysis of approximately 590 of the donors, most TCR beta V segments were observed in productive rearrangements about 87% or about 30% of the time, broadly matching IMGT annotations. At a false discovery rate of 0.05, a later analysis linked 16,951 TCR beta sequences to specific HLA alleles. In a later analysis, most CMV-associated TCR beta chains were found to appear HLA-restricted, with HLA associations seemingly driven largely by CMV exposure. Only TCR beta chains were sequenced in this cohort, and the absence of alpha or paired-chain data limited detectable features. A group of highly shared sequence variants was considered likely to be a technical artifact of the sequencing pipeline. According to a later analysis, TCR association rates differed among HLA loci, with DRB1 alleles showing the most associated TCRs and HLA-C alleles showing the fewest. While some public TCRs were present in many individuals, most TCR sequences turned up only very rarely across donors. The authors suggested that the approach could potentially be generalized to other disease states and immunological phenotypes. The 87-base-pair reads could not distinguish some IMGT-functional V segments, including TRBV6-2 and TRBV6-3, so those segments were excluded. Some 16 rarely observed V segments, including chromosome 9 orphons, were excluded from the earlier analysis of some 590 of the donors because counts were too low. According to a later genetic analysis, donors in an Asian-associated ancestry cluster had fewer N-insertions in productive TCRs than the approximately 610-donor mean. Cytomegalovirus status was reported to be diagnosed by the classifier with high specificity and sensitivity in both the original and validation cohorts. CMV serostatus was the only immune exposure information available for the cohort. When HLA alleles, especially DR and DQ, strongly co-occurred, attributing TCR associations to individual alleles was difficult. Because HLA typing was missing for some donors at each locus, association tests included only the typed subset. Correlated functional status among segregating V segments might reflect linkage disequilibrium, but an unknown experimental factor could not be ruled out. An association between a missense DCLRE1C variant and V-gene and J-gene trimming of TCR beta chains was found in a later genetic analysis and replicated in an independent cohort. A few of the identified cytomegalovirus-associated TCR beta chains were confirmed in vitro to be specific for cytomegalovirus antigens. In a later analysis, HLA-associated TCR beta chains showed more clonal expansion and lower generation probabilities than non-associated chains that were equally common. A further reported finding was that TCR beta sequences accurately predicted the HLA-A and HLA-B alleles for most subjects in the first cohort. A later analysis reported that several top co-occurrence clusters appeared linked to parvovirus B19, influenza, CMV and Epstein-Barr virus.

CDR1 and CDR2, per the germline V gene, are SGHTA and FQGNSA. The CDR3 numbers 17 residues from cysteine through phenylalanine. Just CDR3 DNA is preserved here, 51 bases in frame from base 1. The germline V and J ends show losses of 4 bases and 1 base respectively, and no gene match explains 12 bases of the junction. Sequences were obtained from PBMCs. This sequence originates from a woman aged 55-69 years in good health and CMV-seropositive. The chain was built from TRBV7-2 and TRBJ1-1, with TRBD1 matching 7 junction bases. The CDR3 protein is CASSSGLGTARNTEAFF. The DNA sequence follows: TGTGCCAGCAGCTCCGGCCTCGGGACAGCGAGGAACACTGAAGCTTTCTTT.